Listed here are 24 T cell receptor beta chains from one sample, sequenced in a study of Ad26.COV2.S vaccination and SARS-CoV-2 variants. Only in-frame clones appear in the TCRdb table, and some are missing; sequencing was by immunoSEQ multiplex PCR. This table holds roughly 380,000 clones, 92% found once. Sample: peripheral blood, taken after recovery from COVID-19. Receptor source: a human donor who had recovered from COVID-19.

The chain carries TRBV7-9 and TRBJ1-1, with 7 bases fitting TRBD1. The ends lost 5 bases at V and 1 base at J; junction bases unmatched: 7. Looked up from germline, CDR1 is SEHNR and CDR2 is FQNEAQ (reference sequence). The CDR3 runs 15 residues. The CDR3 nucleotides read TGTGCCAGCAGCGCAGGGGACAGCAGGAACACTGAAGCTTTCTTT. Translating gives CASSAGDSRNTEAFF.

V is TRBV5-1 and J is TRBJ1-6; 7 positions agree with TRBD1. The CDR3 has 16 amino acids. Germline values: CDR1 SGHRS, CDR2 YFSETQ. The V gene end was trimmed by 4 bases and the J gene end by 10 bases; junction bases not matched to a gene: 14. The CDR3 sequence: CASSLLGQMINSPLHF. CDR3 nucleotide sequence: TGCGCCAGCAGCCTACTGGGACAGATGATTAACTCACCCCTCCACTTT.

The V gene is TRBV2, the J gene TRBJ1-6; D not certain. The V and J ends lost 5 bases and 0 bases respectively, with 8 bases between them. Germline CDR1 and CDR2: SNHLY and FYNNEI. The CDR3 is 15 residues long. The CDR3 region is CASSFLSSYNSPLHF. The CDR3 DNA follows: TGTGCCAGCAGTTTCCTGAGCTCCTATAATTCACCCCTCCACTTT.

This chain links TRBV27 with TRBJ1-5, with D possibly TRBD1 on 6 matching bases. CDR1 is MNHEY and CDR2 is SMNVEV in the germline V gene (reference sequence). V lost 6 bases and J 0 bases, leaving 9 bases between the germline ends. The CDR3 is 14 amino acids. This CDR3 is CASSRRGSNQPQHF. CDR3 in DNA: TGTGCCAGCAGCCGCAGGGGTAGCAATCAGCCCCAGCATTTT.

Worth noting for this clone: At one boundary the junction diverges from the germline segment, which might be a read error. This rearrangement joins TRBV7-7 to TRBJ2-2; 8 bases map to TRBD1. The CDR3 contains 14 residues. Germline CDR1 SSHAT, CDR2 FNYEAQ (reference sequence). The CDR3 sequence: CASRQDRDTGELFF. The CDR3 region has the DNA TGTGCTAGCAGGCAGGACAGGGACACCGGGGAGCTGTTTTTT.

The chain has TRBV7-2 and TRBJ1-1; D is uncertain. The V end lost 0 bases, the J end lost 4 bases, and 15 bases lay between the germline ends. The CDR3 sequence is 16 residues long. Germline V lookup: CDR1 SGHTA, CDR2 FQGNSA. The CDR3 DNA is TGTGCCAGCAGCTTAGCAAACCCTGGGCTGAGCACTGAAGCTTTCTTT. Its translation is CASSLANPGLSTEAFF. Drawing the rest from reference TRBV7-2 and TRBJ1-1, the complete variable domain is GAGVSQSPSNKVTEKGKDVELRCDPISGHTALYWYRQSLGQGLEFLIYFQGNSAPDKSGLPSDRFSAERTGGSVSTLTIQRTQQEDSAVYLCASSLANPGLSTEAFFGQGTRLTVV.

This clone was counted a single time. The CDR3 sequence: CASSYLGGQPQHF. As DNA, the CDR3 is TGTGCCAGCAGTTACTTGGGGGGCCAGCCCCAGCATTTT. This rearrangement joins TRBV6-5 to TRBJ1-5, with D perhaps matching TRBD1 (6 bases). The CDR3 length is 13 residues. V lost 1 base to trimming and J lost 7 bases, with 8 bases between them. Germline V lookup: CDR1 MNHEY, CDR2 SVGAGI.

This rearrangement joins TRBV29-1 to TRBJ2-6; D not certain. V lost 6 bases and J 0 bases, leaving 12 bases between the germline ends. The CDR3 runs to 15 residues. Germline CDR1 is SQVTM and CDR2 is ANQGSEA. The CDR3, as DNA: TGCAGCGTCCCGGCCTTGAGCTCTGGGGCCAACGTCCTGACTTTC. It yields the protein CSVPALSSGANVLTF. The full variable domain, completed using reference TRBV29-1 and TRBJ2-6, is SAVISQKPSRDICQRGTSLTIQCQVDSQVTMMFWYRQQPGQSLTLIATANQGSEATYESGFVIDKFPISRPNLTFSTLTVSNMSPEDSSIYLCSVPALSSGANVLTFGAGSRLTVL.

The J gene is TRBJ1-3, the V gene TRBV18, with unresolved D. Looked up from germline, CDR1 is KGHSH and CDR2 is LQKENI. The V gene lost 0 bases and the J gene lost 0 bases, with 9 bases spanning the gap. The CDR3 is 16 residues long. The CDR3 DNA reads as TGTGCCAGCTCACCACCGTCTAAGTCCTCTGGAAACACCATATATTTT. Translation gives CASSPPSKSSGNTIYF.

This chain links TRBV30 with TRBJ1-2; the D is unclear. V lost 3 bases and J 7 bases, leaving 9 bases between the germline ends. Germline CDR1 GTSNPN, CDR2 SVGIG (reference sequence). The CDR3 sequence is 11 residues long. The CDR3 reads CAWRATCGYTF. The DNA of the CDR3 is TGTGCCTGGAGGGCGACGTGTGGCTACACCTTC.

The CDR3 bases are TGCGCCAGCAGATCTCCGGGACAGAACACTGAAGCTTTCTTT. This gives the protein CASRSPGQNTEAFF. The genes are TRBV5-1 and TRBJ1-1; tentative D call: TRBD1 (6 bases). V dropped 5 bases and J dropped 1 base, with 12 bases sitting between them. In germline, CDR1 is SGHRS, CDR2 YFSETQ. The CDR3 covers 14 residues. Looking up the rest from reference TRBV5-1 and TRBJ1-1 gives the full variable domain: KAGVTQTPRYLIKTRGQQVTLSCSPISGHRSVSWYQQTPGQGLQFLFEYFSETQRNKGNFPGRFSGRQFSNSRSEMNVSTLELGDSALYLCASRSPGQNTEAFFGQGTRLTVV.

The rearrangement links TRBV10-3 to TRBJ1-4; 9 positions match TRBD1. Per the germline V gene, CDR1 is ENHRY and CDR2 is SYGVKD. The CDR3 runs 14 residues. V trimming: 6 bases; J trimming: 8 bases; junction bases outside the gene matches: 7. The CDR3 protein is CAIRGTGIGEKLFF. CDR3 nucleotide sequence: TGTGCCATCAGGGGGACAGGGATCGGGGAAAAACTGTTTTTT.

V and J are TRBV6-5 and TRBJ1-2, with a weak D call TRBD1 (6 bases). The CDR3 loop spans 16 amino acids. Trimming removed 4 bases from V and 3 bases from J, with 18 bases in between. The germline V gene encodes CDR1 MNHEY and CDR2 SVGAGI. The CDR3 reads CASSFIGQRGDYGYTF. The CDR3 DNA reads as TGTGCCAGCAGTTTTATCGGACAGCGTGGAGACTATGGCTACACCTTC.

This chain uses TRBV6-5 with TRBJ2-5, with TRBD1 matching over 7 bases. Germline values: CDR1 MNHEY, CDR2 SVGAGI. The J segment lost 5 bases and the V segment lost 9 bases, leaving 9 bases of the junction unmatched. CDR3 length: 13 residues. Here the CDR3 reads CASIRGQTETQYF. The DNA of the CDR3 is TGTGCCAGTATTCGGGGACAGACCGAGACCCAGTACTTC.

This clone was detected only once. The rearrangement uses TRBV2 and TRBJ1-5; a weak D match, TRBD1 (6 bases). V shed 5 bases and J shed 3 bases, with 11 bases lying between them. The CDR3 extends over 14 amino acids. Germline CDR1 reads SNHLY; CDR2 reads FYNNEI. The CDR3, as DNA: TGTGCCAGCAGTACAGGGAACTTCAATCAGCCCCAGCATTTT. Translated: CASSTGNFNQPQHF.

The chain couples TRBV5-1 to TRBJ1-2, with 9 positions matching TRBD1. The CDR3 consists of 16 residues. Germline CDR1 is SGHRS and CDR2 is YFSETQ. J lost 2 bases, V lost 4 bases, and 9 bases had no gene match. The CDR3 DNA is TGCGCCAGCAGCCGGGGGCCGGGACAGGGAAACTATGGCTACACCTTC. Translated, it gives CASSRGPGQGNYGYTF.

This chain connects TRBV9 to TRBJ2-1; possible D gene TRBD2, 6 bases. Trimming pared 0 bases from V and 7 bases from J, leaving 11 bases between. CDR3 length: 14 residues. In germline, CDR1 is SGDLS, CDR2 YYNGEE. CDR3 bases: TGTGCCAGCAGCGTAGCCGTACTAGCAAATGAGCAGTTCTTC. It yields the protein CASSVAVLANEQFF.

J is TRBJ2-6 and V is TRBV5-1; 9 nucleotides match TRBD1. Trimming cost V 6 bases and J 0 bases; bases outside gene matches: 7. The CDR3 has 17 amino acids. Germline V gene sequence: CDR1 SGHRS, CDR2 YFSETQ. Here the CDR3 DNA reads TGCGCCAGCACTCGACAGGGGGTAAGCTCTGGGGCCAACGTCCTGACTTTC. Amino acid sequence: CASTRQGVSSGANVLTF.

The chain joins TRBV27 to TRBJ2-3; no definite D call. The germline gives CDR1 MNHEY, CDR2 SMNVEV (reference sequence). The CDR3 length is 16 residues. The V gene lost 6 bases and the J gene lost 1 base, with 17 bases spanning the gap. In nucleotides, the CDR3 is TGTGCCAGCAGACCCCCCTTAGGGCCCCGCACAGATACGCAGTATTTT. Translated: CASRPPLGPRTDTQYF.

The genes are TRBV19 and TRBJ2-3; 11 positions agree with TRBD2. The CDR3 is made up of 16 amino acids. V was clipped by 5 bases and J by 2 bases; unmatched bases: 6. Germline-derived CDR1 and CDR2 are LNHDA and SQIVND (reference sequence). The CDR3 reads CASSARLAGLTDTQYF. The CDR3 DNA reads TGTGCCAGTAGTGCCCGACTAGCGGGGCTCACAGATACGCAGTATTTT.

The chain links TRBV5-6 to TRBJ1-2; 7 positions agree with TRBD1. Germline CDR1 and CDR2: SGHDT and YYEEEE. This CDR3 is built from 15 residues. Trimming removed 0 bases from V and 4 bases from J; junction bases left unmatched: 6. Here the CDR3 reads CASSLGRGQTYGYTF. Written as DNA, the CDR3 is TGTGCCAGCAGCTTGGGTAGGGGGCAGACCTATGGCTACACCTTC.

The chain combines TRBV6-1 with TRBJ2-5, with TRBD1 matching over 10 bases. The V segment lost 1 base and the J segment 5 bases; nucleotides outside the gene matches: 4. The CDR3 spans 15 residues. The germline V gene encodes CDR1 MNHNS and CDR2 SASEGT. CDR3 in amino acids: CASSEGGTGEETQYF. CDR3 nucleotide sequence: TGTGCCAGCAGTGAAGGCGGGACAGGGGAGGAGACCCAGTACTTC.

This chain joins TRBV27 and TRBJ1-2; D is unclear. The CDR3 loop spans 15 amino acids. With 2 bases removed from V and 0 bases from J, the gap between germline ends came to 10 bases. Germline CDR1 MNHEY, CDR2 SMNVEV (reference sequence). The CDR3 DNA follows: TGTGCCAGCAGTTTAACCTACTCCGCTAACTATGGCTACACCTTC. Translating it yields CASSLTYSANYGYTF.

The chain links TRBV2 to TRBJ1-5, with TRBD1 matching over 11 bases. The J segment lost 8 bases and the V segment lost 6 bases, leaving 6 bases of the junction unmatched. Germline V gives CDR1 SNHLY, CDR2 FYNNEI. The CDR3 contains 14 residues. The CDR3 sequence: CASRTGQGAEPQHF. The CDR3 nucleotides read TGTGCCAGCAGGACCGGACAGGGGGCTGAGCCCCAGCATTTT. Full variable domain (missing parts from reference TRBV2 and TRBJ1-5): EPEVTQTPSHQVTQMGQEVILRCVPISNHLYFYWYRQILGQKVEFLVSFYNNEISEKSEIFDDQFSVERPDGSNFTLKIRSTKLEDSAMYFCASRTGQGAEPQHFGDGTRLSIL.